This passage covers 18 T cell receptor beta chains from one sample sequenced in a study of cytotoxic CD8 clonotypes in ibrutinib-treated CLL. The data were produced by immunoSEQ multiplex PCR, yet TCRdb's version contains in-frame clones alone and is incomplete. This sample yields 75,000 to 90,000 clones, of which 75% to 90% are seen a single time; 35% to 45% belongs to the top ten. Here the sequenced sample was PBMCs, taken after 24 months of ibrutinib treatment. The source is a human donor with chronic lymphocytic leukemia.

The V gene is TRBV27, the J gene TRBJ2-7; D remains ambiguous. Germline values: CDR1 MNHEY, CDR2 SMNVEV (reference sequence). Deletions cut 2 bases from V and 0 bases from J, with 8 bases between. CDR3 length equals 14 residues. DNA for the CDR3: TGTGCCAGCAGTTTACTTCCTAACTCCTACGAGCAGTACTTC. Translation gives CASSLLPNSYEQYF.

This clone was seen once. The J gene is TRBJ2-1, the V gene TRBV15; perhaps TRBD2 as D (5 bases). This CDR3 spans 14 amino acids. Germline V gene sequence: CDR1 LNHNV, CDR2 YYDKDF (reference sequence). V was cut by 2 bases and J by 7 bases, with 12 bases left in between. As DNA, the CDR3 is TGTGCCACCAGCAGATCCTGGACGGGGAATGAGCAGTTCTTC. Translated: CATSRSWTGNEQFF.

This chain's CDR3 is CASSSDWDRVNEQFF. The CDR3 region has the DNA TGTGCCAGCAGCTCCGACTGGGACCGGGTCAATGAGCAGTTCTTC. The chain has TRBV7-2 and TRBJ2-1; either TRBD1 or TRBD2 may fit D (5 bases each). Germline CDR1 reads SGHTA; CDR2 reads FQGNSA. Trimming shortened V by 4 bases and J by 6 bases, and 16 bases separated the two germline ends. This CDR3 comprises 15 residues. The variable domain in full, completed from reference TRBV7-2 and TRBJ2-1, reads GAGVSQSPSNKVTEKGKDVELRCDPISGHTALYWYRQSLGQGLEFLIYFQGNSAPDKSGLPSDRFSAERTGGSVSTLTIQRTQQEDSAVYLCASSSDWDRVNEQFFGPGTRLTVL.

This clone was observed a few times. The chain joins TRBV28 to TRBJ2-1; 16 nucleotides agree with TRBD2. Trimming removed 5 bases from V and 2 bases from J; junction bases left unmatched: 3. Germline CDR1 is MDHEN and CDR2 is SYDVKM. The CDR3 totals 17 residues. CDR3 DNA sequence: TGTGCCAGCAGTGCAGGGACTAGCGGGGGGGCCTACAATGAGCAGTTCTTC. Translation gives CASSAGTSGGAYNEQFF.

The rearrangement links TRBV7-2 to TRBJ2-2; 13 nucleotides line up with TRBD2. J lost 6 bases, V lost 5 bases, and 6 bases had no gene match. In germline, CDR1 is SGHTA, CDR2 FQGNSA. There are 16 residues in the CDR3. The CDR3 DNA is TGTGCCAGCAGCCCGGGACTAGCGGGATATTCCGGGGAGCTGTTTTTT. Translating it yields CASSPGLAGYSGELFF.

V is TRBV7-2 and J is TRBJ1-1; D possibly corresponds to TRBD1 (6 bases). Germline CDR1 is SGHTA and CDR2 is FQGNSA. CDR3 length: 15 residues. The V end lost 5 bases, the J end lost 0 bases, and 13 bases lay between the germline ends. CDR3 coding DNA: TGTGCCAGCAGCCCCTACAGGGCAGTGAACACTGAAGCTTTCTTT. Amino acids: CASSPYRAVNTEAFF.

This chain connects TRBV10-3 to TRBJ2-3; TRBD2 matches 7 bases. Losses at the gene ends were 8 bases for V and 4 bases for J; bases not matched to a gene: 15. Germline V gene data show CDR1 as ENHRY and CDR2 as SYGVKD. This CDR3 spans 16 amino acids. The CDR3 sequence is CAISRSAGVIADTQYF. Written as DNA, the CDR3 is TGTGCCATCTCTCGTTCGGCGGGAGTGATCGCAGATACGCAGTATTTT.

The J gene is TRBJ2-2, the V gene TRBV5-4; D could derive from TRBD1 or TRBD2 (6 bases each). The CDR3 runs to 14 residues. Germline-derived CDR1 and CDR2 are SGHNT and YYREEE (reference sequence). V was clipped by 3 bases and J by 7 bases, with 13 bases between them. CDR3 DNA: TGTGCCAGCAGCTCCGGGGGCCCGCGCGGGGAGCTGTTTTTT. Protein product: CASSSGGPRGELFF.

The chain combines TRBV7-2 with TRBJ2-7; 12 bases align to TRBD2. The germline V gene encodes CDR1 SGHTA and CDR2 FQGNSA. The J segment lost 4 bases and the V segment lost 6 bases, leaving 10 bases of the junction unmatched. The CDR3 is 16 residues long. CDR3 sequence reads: CASRARLAGVRYEQYF. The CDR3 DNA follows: TGTGCCAGCAGGGCCCGACTAGCGGGAGTCAGGTACGAGCAGTACTTC.

The CDR3 nucleotides read TGCGCCAGCAGCTTGTTGGGGACGAATGAAAAACTGTTTTTT. It specifies CASSLLGTNEKLFF. V usage is TRBV5-1 and J usage is TRBJ1-4, with D maybe TRBD1 (5 bases). V lost 1 base and J 5 bases, leaving 9 bases between the germline ends. The CDR3 has 14 residues. The germline CDR1 and CDR2 sequences are SGHRS and YFSETQ.

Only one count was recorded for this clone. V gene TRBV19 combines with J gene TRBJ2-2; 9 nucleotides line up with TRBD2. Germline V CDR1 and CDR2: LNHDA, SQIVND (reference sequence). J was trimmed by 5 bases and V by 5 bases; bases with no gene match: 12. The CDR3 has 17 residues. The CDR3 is CASSDSAGGPRTGELFF. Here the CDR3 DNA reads TGTGCCAGTAGTGATTCGGCGGGAGGGCCTAGGACCGGGGAGCTGTTTTTT.

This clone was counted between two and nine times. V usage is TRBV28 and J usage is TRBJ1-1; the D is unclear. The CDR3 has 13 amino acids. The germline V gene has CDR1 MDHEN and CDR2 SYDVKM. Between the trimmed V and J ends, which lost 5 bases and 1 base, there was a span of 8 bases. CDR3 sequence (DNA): TGTGCCAGCAGTCCGCAAGGGAACACTGAAGCTTTCTTT. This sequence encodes CASSPQGNTEAFF.

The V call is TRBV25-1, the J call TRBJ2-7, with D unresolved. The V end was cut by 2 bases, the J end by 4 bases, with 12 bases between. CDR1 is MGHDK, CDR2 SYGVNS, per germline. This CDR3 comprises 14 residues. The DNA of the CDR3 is TGTGCCAGCAGTGAACCCAGACCCCCTTACGAGCAGTACTTC. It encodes CASSEPRPPYEQYF.

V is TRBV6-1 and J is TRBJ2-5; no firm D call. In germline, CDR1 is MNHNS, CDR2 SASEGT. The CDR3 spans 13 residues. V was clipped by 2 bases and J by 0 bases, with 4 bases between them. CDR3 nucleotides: TGTGCCAGCAGTGAAACACACCAAGAGACCCAGTACTTC. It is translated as CASSETHQETQYF.

The CDR3 spells CASSLGATSGFYTDTQYF. The CDR3 DNA reads as TGCGCCAGCAGCTTGGGGGCGACTAGCGGGTTCTACACAGATACGCAGTATTTT. This chain uses TRBV5-1 with TRBJ2-3, with 10 bases aligning to TRBD2. V dropped 0 bases and J dropped 2; count of bases not matched to a gene: 9. CDR3 length: 18 amino acids. Looked up from germline, CDR1 is SGHRS and CDR2 is YFSETQ.

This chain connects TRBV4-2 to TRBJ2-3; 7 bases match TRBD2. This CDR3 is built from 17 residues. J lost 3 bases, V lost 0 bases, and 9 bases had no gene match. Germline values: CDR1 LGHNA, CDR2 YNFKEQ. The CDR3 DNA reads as TGTGCCAGCAGCCAAGAGTGGGCGGGAGTAGGAACAGATACGCAGTATTTT. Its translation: CASSQEWAGVGTDTQYF.

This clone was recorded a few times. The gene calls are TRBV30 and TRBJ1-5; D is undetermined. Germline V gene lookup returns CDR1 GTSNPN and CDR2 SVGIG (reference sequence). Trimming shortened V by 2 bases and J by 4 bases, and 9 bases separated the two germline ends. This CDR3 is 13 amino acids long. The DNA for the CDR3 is TGTGCCTGGAGTCCCGGACCGAATCAGCCCCAGCATTTT. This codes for CAWSPGPNQPQHF.

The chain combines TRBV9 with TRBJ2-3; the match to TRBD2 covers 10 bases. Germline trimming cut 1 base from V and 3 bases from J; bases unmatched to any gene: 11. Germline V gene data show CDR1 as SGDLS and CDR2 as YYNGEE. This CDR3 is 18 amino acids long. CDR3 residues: CASSVSPPSGSRTDTQYF. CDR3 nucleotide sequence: TGTGCCAGCAGCGTAAGCCCCCCTAGCGGGAGTCGTACAGATACGCAGTATTTT.